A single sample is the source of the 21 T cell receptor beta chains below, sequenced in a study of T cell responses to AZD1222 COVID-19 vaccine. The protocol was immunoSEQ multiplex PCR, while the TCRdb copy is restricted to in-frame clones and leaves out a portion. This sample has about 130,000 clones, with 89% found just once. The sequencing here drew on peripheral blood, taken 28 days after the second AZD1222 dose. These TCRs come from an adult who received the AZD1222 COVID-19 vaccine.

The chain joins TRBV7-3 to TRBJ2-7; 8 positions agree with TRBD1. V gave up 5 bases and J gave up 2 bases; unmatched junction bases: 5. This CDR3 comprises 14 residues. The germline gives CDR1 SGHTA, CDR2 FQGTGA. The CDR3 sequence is CASSPGQVPYEQYF. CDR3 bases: TGTGCCAGCAGCCCGGGACAGGTGCCCTACGAGCAGTACTTC. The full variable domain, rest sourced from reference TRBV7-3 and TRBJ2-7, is GAGVSQTPSNKVTEKGKYVELRCDPISGHTALYWYRQSLGQGPEFLIYFQGTGAADDSGLPNDRFFAVRPEGSVSTLKIQRTERGDSAVYLCASSPGQVPYEQYFGPGTRLTVT.

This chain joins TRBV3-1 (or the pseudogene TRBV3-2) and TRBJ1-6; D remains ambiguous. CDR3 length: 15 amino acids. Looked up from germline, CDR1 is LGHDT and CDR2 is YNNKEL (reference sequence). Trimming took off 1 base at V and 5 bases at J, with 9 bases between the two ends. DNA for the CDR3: TGTGCCAGCAGCCAAGGCCTTTCGGATAATTCACCCCTCCACTTT. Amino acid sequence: CASSQGLSDNSPLHF.

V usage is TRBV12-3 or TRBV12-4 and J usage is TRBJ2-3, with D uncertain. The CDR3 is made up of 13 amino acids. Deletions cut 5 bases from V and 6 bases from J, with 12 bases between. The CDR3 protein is CASSARPEDTQYF. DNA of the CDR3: TGTGCCAGCAGTGCCCGTCCTGAGGATACGCAGTATTTT.

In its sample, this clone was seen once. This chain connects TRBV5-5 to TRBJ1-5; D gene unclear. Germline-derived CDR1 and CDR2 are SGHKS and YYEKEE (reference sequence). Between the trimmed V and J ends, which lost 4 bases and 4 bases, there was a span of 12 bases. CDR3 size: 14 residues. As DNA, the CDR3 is TGTGCCAGCAGCGATACGACGGGGAATCAGCCCCAGCATTTT. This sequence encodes CASSDTTGNQPQHF. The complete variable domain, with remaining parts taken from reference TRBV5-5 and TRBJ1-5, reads DAGVTQSPTHLIKTRGQQVTLRCSPISGHKSVSWYQQVLGQGPQFIFQYYEKEERGRGNFPDRFSARQFPNYSSELNVNALLLGDSALYLCASSDTTGNQPQHFGDGTRLSIL.

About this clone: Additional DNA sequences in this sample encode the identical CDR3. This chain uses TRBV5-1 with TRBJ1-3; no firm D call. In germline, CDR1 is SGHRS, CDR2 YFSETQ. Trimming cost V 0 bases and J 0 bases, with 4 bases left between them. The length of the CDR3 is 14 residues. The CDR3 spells CASSLDNSGNTIYF. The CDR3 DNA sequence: TGCGCCAGCAGCTTGGACAACTCTGGAAACACCATATATTTT.

The CDR3 bases are TGTGCCACCAGGCGGACAGGGGAGCCTGAAGCTTTCTTT. Translation: CATRRTGEPEAFF. The rearrangement links TRBV24-1 to TRBJ1-1, with 9 bases matching TRBD1. V gave up 7 bases and J gave up 6 bases; unmatched junction bases: 5. Germline V gene sequence: CDR1 KGHDR, CDR2 SFDVKD. The CDR3 loop spans 13 amino acids.

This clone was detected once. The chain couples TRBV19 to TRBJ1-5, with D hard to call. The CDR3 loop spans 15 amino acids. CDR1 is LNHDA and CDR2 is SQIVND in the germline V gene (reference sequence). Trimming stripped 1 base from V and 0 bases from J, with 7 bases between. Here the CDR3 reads CASSIVGYSNQPQHF. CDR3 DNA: TGTGCCAGTAGTATAGTAGGTTATAGCAATCAGCCCCAGCATTTT.

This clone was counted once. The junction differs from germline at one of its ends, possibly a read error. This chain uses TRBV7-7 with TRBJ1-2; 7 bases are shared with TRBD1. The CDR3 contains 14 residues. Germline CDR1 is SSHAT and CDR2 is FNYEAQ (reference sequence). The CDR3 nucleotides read TGTGCTAGCAGATCACAGGGGACTAACTATGGCTACACCTTC. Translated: CASRSQGTNYGYTF.

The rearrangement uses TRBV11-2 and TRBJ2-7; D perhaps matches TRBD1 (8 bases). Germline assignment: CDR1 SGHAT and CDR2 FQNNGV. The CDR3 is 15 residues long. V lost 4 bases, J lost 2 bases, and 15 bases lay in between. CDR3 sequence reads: CASSSRTGTTYEQYF. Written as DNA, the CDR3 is TGTGCCAGCAGCTCTAGGACAGGGACTACCTACGAGCAGTACTTC. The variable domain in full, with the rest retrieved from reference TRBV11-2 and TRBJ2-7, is EAGVAQSPRYKIIEKRQSVAFWCNPISGHATLYWYQQILGQGPKLLIQFQNNGVVDDSQLPKDRFSAERLKGVDSTLKIQPAKLEDSAVYLCASSSRTGTTYEQYFGPGTRLTVT.

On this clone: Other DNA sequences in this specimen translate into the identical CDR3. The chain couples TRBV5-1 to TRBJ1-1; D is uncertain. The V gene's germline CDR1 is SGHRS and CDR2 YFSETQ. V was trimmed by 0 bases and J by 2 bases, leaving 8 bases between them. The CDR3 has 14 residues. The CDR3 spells CASSLGPPNTEAFF. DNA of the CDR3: TGCGCCAGCAGCTTGGGGCCGCCTAACACTGAAGCTTTCTTT.

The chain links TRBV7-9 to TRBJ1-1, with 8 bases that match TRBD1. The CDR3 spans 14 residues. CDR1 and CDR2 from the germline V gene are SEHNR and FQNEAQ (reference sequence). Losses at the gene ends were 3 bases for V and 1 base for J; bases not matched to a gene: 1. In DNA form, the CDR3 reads TGTGCCAGCAGCTTTCAGGGGGCGAACACTGAAGCTTTCTTT. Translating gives CASSFQGANTEAFF.

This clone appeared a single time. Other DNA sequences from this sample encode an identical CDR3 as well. The CDR3 region has the DNA TGTGCCAGCAGCTTAGCGGGCTCCTCCTACAATGAGCAGTTCTTC. This codes for CASSLAGSSYNEQFF. The gene calls are TRBV7-9 and TRBJ2-1; no reliable D call. V lost 0 bases to trimming and J lost 0 bases, with 6 bases between them. This CDR3 contains 15 residues. CDR1 is SEHNR and CDR2 is FQNEAQ in the germline V gene (reference sequence).

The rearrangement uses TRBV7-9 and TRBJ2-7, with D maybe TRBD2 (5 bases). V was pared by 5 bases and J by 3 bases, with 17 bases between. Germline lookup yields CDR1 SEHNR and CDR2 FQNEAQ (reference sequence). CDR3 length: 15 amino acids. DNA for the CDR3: TGTGCCAGCAGCAATCAACTAGTTTCTTACTACGAGCAGTACTTC. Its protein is CASSNQLVSYYEQYF.

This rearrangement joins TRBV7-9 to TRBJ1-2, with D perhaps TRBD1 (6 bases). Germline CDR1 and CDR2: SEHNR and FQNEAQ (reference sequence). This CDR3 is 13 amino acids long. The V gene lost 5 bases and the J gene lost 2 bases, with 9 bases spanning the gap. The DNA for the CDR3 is TGTGCCAGCAGCCCTACAGGGAACTATGGCTACACCTTC. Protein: CASSPTGNYGYTF.

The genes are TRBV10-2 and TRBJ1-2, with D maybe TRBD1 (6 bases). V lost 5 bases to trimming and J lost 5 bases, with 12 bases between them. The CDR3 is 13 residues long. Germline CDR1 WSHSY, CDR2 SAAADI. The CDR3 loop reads CASSRDTLYGYTF. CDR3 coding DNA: TGCGCCAGCAGTCGGGACACCCTATATGGCTACACCTTC.

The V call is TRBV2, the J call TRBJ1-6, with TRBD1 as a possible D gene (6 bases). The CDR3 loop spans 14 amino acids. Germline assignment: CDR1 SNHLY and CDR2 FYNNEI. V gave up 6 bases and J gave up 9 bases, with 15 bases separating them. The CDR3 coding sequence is TGTGCCAGCAGGGTGTGGGGGCTGAGTTCACCCCTCCACTTT. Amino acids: CASRVWGLSSPLHF.

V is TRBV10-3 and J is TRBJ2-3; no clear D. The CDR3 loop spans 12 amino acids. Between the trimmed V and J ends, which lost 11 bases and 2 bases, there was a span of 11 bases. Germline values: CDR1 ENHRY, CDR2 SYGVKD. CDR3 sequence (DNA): TGTGCCGTCGCTGGTACCACAGATACGCAGTATTTT. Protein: CAVAGTTDTQYF.

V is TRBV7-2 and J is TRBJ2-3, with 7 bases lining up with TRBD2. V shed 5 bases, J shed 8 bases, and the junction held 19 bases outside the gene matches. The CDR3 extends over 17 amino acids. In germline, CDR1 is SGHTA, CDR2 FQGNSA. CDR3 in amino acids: CASSVHASGLVEGTQYF. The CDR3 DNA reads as TGTGCCAGCAGCGTTCATGCTAGCGGCCTCGTGGAGGGTACGCAGTATTTT.

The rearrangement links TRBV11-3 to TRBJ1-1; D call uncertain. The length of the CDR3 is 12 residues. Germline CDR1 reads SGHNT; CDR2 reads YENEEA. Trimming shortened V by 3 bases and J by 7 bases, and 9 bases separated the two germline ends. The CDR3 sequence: CASSFAGDEAFF. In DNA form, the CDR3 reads TGTGCCAGCAGCTTCGCGGGAGATGAAGCTTTCTTT.

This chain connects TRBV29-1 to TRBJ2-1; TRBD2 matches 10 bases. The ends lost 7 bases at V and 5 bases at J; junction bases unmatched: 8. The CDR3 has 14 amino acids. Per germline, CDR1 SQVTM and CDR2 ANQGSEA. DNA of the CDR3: TGCAGCGGGGAGTTGCTAGCGGGAGACAATGAGCAGTTCTTC. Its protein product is CSGELLAGDNEQFF.

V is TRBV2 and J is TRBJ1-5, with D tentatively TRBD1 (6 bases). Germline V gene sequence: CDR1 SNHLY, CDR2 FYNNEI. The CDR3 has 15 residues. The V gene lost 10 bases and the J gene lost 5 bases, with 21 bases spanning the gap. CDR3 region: CATSEDSGGDQPQHF. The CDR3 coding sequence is TGTGCCACTTCGGAGGACAGTGGGGGGGATCAGCCCCAGCATTTT.